Following are 29 T cell receptor beta chains from one sample sequenced in a study of blood T cells in healthy people across ages. Together with a sample-barcoded 5' primer, a J-beta primer mix was included in a second PCR lasting about 7 to 12 cycles. TCRdb analysed the 5' RACE reads with MiXCR anew, one entry per CDR3 protein. The repertoire consists of about 1.4 million distinct CDR3 sequences, with roughly 59% occurring once and the leading ten covering roughly 7%. Sequencing was performed on blood. The receptor set was obtained from a man aged 18 to 30 in good health.

This clonotype was observed a single time. The rearrangement joins TRBV27 to TRBJ2-5; no definite D call. CDR3 length: 17 residues. Trimming took 0 bases from V and 11 from J, leaving 25 bases between them. Germline V CDR1 and CDR2: MNHEY, SMNVEV (reference sequence). The CDR3 DNA reads as TGTGCCAGCAGTTTATCGCCATACAAGAGCTCCTACAATGAGCAGTACTTC. It specifies CASSLSPYKSSYNEQYF.

In this sample, this clonotype turned up a few times. At one of its ends the junction is not consistent with the germline gene, which may arise from a read error. This chain connects TRBV7-2 to TRBJ1-4; D gene ambiguous. The CDR3 spans 14 residues. Germline CDR1 SGHTA, CDR2 FQGNSA. Here the CDR3 reads CASSLLRTRGELFF. In DNA, the CDR3 is TGCGCCAGCAGCCTGCTACGGACGAGAGGAGAACTGTTTTTT. Based on the CDR3 plus reference TRBV7-2 and TRBJ1-4, the full variable domain is GAGVSQSPSNKVTEKGKDVELRCDPISGHTALYWYRQSLGQGLEFLIYFQGNSAPDKSGLPSDRFSAERTGGSVSTLTIQRTQQEDSAVYLCASSLLRTRGELFFGSGTQLSVL.

The CDR3 DNA sequence: TGCGCCAGCAGCCAAGGATCTCTACAGCCCCAGCATTTT. Protein product: CASSQGSLQPQHF. The chain has TRBV4-1 and TRBJ1-5; D ambiguous. Germline-derived CDR1 and CDR2 are MGHRA and YSYEKL. Trimming took 1 base from V and 7 from J, leaving 8 bases between them. The CDR3 covers 13 residues.

The chain uses TRBV12-3 or TRBV12-4 and TRBJ2-7; 7 nucleotides line up with TRBD2. The CDR3 extends over 15 amino acids. The V gene end was trimmed by 6 bases and the J gene end by 4 bases; junction bases not matched to a gene: 12. DNA of the CDR3: TGTGCCAGCAGCTCAGTGGGACTACCCGTATACGAGCAGTACTTC. Its translation: CASSSVGLPVYEQYF.

V usage is TRBV9 and J usage is TRBJ2-4; perhaps TRBD1 as D (6 bases). The V end was cut by 2 bases, the J end by 0 bases, with 12 bases between. The CDR3 sequence is 16 residues long. Germline values: CDR1 SGDLS, CDR2 YYNGEE. CDR3 coding DNA: TGTGCCAGCAGCGTGGACAGAACTTTAGCCAAAAACATTCAGTACTTC. Protein sequence: CASSVDRTLAKNIQYF.

The chain employs TRBV28 and TRBJ2-3; D possibly uses TRBD1 or TRBD2 (5 bases each). V lost 1 base to trimming and J lost 0 bases, with 14 bases between them. Looked up from germline, CDR1 is MDHEN and CDR2 is SYDVKM. The CDR3 runs to 17 residues. CDR3 sequence reads: CASSLLPSGASTDTQYF. The CDR3 region has the DNA TGTGCCAGCAGTTTATTGCCGTCCGGGGCAAGCACAGATACGCAGTATTTT.

This clonotype has a handful of counts. The CDR3 sequence: CSARSNSNQPQHF. CDR3 nucleotide sequence: TGCAGTGCTAGATCGAATAGCAATCAGCCCCAGCATTTT. This chain links TRBV20-1 with TRBJ1-5, with unresolved D. V was cut by 2 bases and J by 0 bases, with 5 bases left in between. The CDR3 is made up of 13 amino acids. Germline CDR1 and CDR2: DFQATT and SNEGSKA (reference sequence).

A few counts support this clonotype. The genes are TRBV27 and TRBJ2-7, with D unclear. The CDR3 is 13 residues long. Germline V lookup: CDR1 MNHEY, CDR2 SMNVEV (reference sequence). Trimming cost V 3 bases and J 2 bases, with 8 bases left between them. The CDR3 nucleotides read TGTGCCAGCAGTTTCCGCCTAGCCTACGAGCAGTACTTC. Amino acids: CASSFRLAYEQYF.

This chain uses TRBV29-1 with TRBJ2-4; 8 bases fit TRBD1. The J call may be in error: the DNA end matches TRBJ2-7 better. The CDR3 runs 12 residues. CDR1 SQVTM and CDR2 ANQGSEA come from the germline V gene. This CDR3 is CSVRDRGYEQYF. The CDR3 DNA follows: TGCAGCGTGAGAGACAGGGGCTACGAGCAGTACTTC.

This clonotype appeared once. Germline and junction disagree at one end, which may indicate a read error. The chain combines TRBV20-1 with TRBJ2-7; perhaps TRBD2 as D (6 bases). This CDR3 is 13 amino acids long. Germline CDR1 reads DFQATT; CDR2 reads SNEGSKA (reference sequence). CDR3 amino acids: CTAREEDYYEQYF. The CDR3 DNA sequence: TGCACTGCTAGGGAGGAGGACTACTACGAGCAGTACTTC.

This sequence joins TRBV3-1 and TRBJ1-2; tentative D call: TRBD1 (5 bases). Trimming stripped 1 base from V and 3 bases from J, with 21 bases between. Germline CDR1 is LGHDT and CDR2 is YNNKEL (reference sequence). The CDR3 spans 18 residues. The CDR3 protein is CASSQGDRGGVLHYGYTF. The CDR3 DNA reads TGTGCCAGCAGCCAAGGGGACCGGGGAGGAGTTCTTCACTATGGCTACACCTTC.

The table lists this clonotype with a few counts. The CDR3: CSVEVGGGYTF. In DNA, the CDR3 is TGCAGCGTTGAAGTCGGAGGGGGCTACACCTTC. The V call is TRBV29-1, the J call TRBJ1-2; D gene unclear. CDR1 is SQVTM and CDR2 is ANQGSEA in the germline V gene. The CDR3 consists of 11 residues. Trimming cost V 1 base and J 8 bases, with 8 bases left between them.

The table lists this clonotype with a few counts. The chain combines TRBV6-2 or TRBV6-3 with TRBJ2-7; 9 bases fit TRBD1. Germline CDR1 MNHEY, CDR2 SVGEGT. The CDR3 spans 18 residues. Losses at the gene ends were 2 bases for V and 3 bases for J; bases not matched to a gene: 14. The CDR3 spells CASSYLKTTGTGFYEQYF. CDR3 nucleotides: TGTGCCAGCAGTTACCTGAAAACAACCGGGACAGGGTTCTACGAGCAGTACTTC.

The rearrangement joins TRBV10-3 to TRBJ2-7; a possible D gene is TRBD1 (7 bases). CDR3 length equals 15 residues. V dropped 6 bases and J dropped 2 bases, with 17 bases sitting between them. Germline V gene data show CDR1 as ENHRY and CDR2 as SYGVKD. The CDR3 sequence is CAIRGGQPPTYEQYF. The CDR3 DNA is TGTGCCATCAGGGGGGGACAGCCTCCTACCTACGAGCAGTACTTC.

This clonotype showed up just once. The chain couples TRBV6-5 to TRBJ1-2; D gene ambiguous. CDR3 size: 13 residues. V gave up 3 bases and J gave up 8 bases, with 13 bases separating them. Germline lookup yields CDR1 MNHEY and CDR2 SVGAGI. CDR3 residues: CASSYDGIGGYTF. The CDR3 bases are TGTGCCAGCAGTTATGATGGGATCGGGGGCTACACCTTC.

This clonotype was seen at least ten times. The rearrangement uses TRBV29-1 and TRBJ2-7; 10 nucleotides agree with TRBD1. The germline CDR1 and CDR2 sequences are SQVTM and ANQGSEA. Trimming cost V 5 bases and J 3 bases; bases outside gene matches: 1. This CDR3 has 12 amino acids. The DNA of the CDR3 is TGCAGCGTTAGGACAGGGGGCTACGAGCAGTACTTC. Amino acids: CSVRTGGYEQYF.

This chain uses TRBV9 with TRBJ2-5, with D perhaps matching TRBD2 (6 bases). Trimming took 6 bases from V and 2 from J, leaving 14 bases between them. Germline V gene lookup returns CDR1 SGDLS and CDR2 YYNGEE. CDR3 length equals 14 residues. CDR3 bases: TGTGCCAGCAAGTCGGACTACCCTCAAGAGACCCAGTACTTC. As protein: CASKSDYPQETQYF.

Note on this clonotype: A much larger clone sits a single nucleotide away, making a read error possible. CDR3 sequence reads: CASSHGPGYQGTQYF. As DNA, the CDR3 is TGTGCCAGCAGCCACGGGCCAGGGTACCAAGGGACCCAGTACTTC. This chain uses TRBV11-2 with TRBJ2-5, with a tentative D call TRBD1 (5 bases). The CDR3 consists of 15 residues. Per germline, CDR1 SGHAT and CDR2 FQNNGV.

V and J are TRBV7-2 and TRBJ2-4; 7 bases are shared with TRBD2. The CDR3 length is 14 residues. From germline, CDR1 is SGHTA and CDR2 FQGNSA. V trimming: 5 bases; J trimming: 9 bases; junction bases outside the gene matches: 10. The CDR3 reads CASSADGGIGIQYF. As DNA, the CDR3 is TGTGCCAGCAGCGCGGACGGGGGGATTGGCATTCAGTACTTC.

This clonotype was counted a few times. The chain has TRBV20-1 and TRBJ2-4; D call uncertain. The end of the DNA is better explained by TRBJ2-7, so the J call may be wrong. The CDR3 runs to 15 residues. The germline V gene encodes CDR1 DFQATT and CDR2 SNEGSKA (reference sequence). The CDR3 loop reads CSARPPSPIPYEQYF. The CDR3 region has the DNA TGCAGTGCCCGACCCCCGTCCCCAATTCCTTACGAGCAGTACTTC.

The chain has TRBV12-3 or TRBV12-4 and TRBJ1-1; perhaps TRBD1 as D (5 bases). This CDR3 region has 15 residues. V was pared by 11 bases and J by 4 bases, with 23 bases between. The CDR3 here is CAGNPGPTGRTEAFF. The CDR3 nucleotides are TGTGCCGGCAATCCAGGGCCCACGGGGCGCACTGAAGCTTTCTTT.

The chain has TRBV4-1 and TRBJ2-7, with D unclear. The CDR3 sequence is 14 residues long. The V end lost 4 bases, the J end lost 2 bases, and 12 bases lay between the germline ends. Germline lookup yields CDR1 MGHRA and CDR2 YSYEKL. The chain's CDR3 is CASSPAPTAYEQYF. The CDR3 nucleotides are TGCGCCAGCAGCCCGGCCCCGACGGCCTACGAGCAGTACTTC.

The J gene is TRBJ2-1, the V gene TRBV2, with TRBD2 matching 7 bases. V lost 2 bases to trimming and J lost 4 bases; unmatched junction nucleotides: 5. This CDR3 has 15 amino acids. CDR1 and CDR2 from the germline V gene are SNHLY and FYNNEI. The CDR3 is CASSERAGEYNEQFF. The CDR3 DNA sequence: TGTGCCAGCAGTGAACGGGCGGGGGAGTACAATGAGCAGTTCTTC.

The chain recombines TRBV7-8 with TRBJ1-1; TRBD1 agrees at 11 bases. CDR3 length equals 14 residues. V dropped 6 bases and J dropped 8; count of bases not matched to a gene: 8. Germline V CDR1 and CDR2: SGHVS, FQNEAQ. In DNA form, the CDR3 reads TGTGCCAGCAGTCGAGGACAGGGGGCTATAGAAGCTTTCTTT. As protein: CASSRGQGAIEAFF.

The chain combines TRBV20-1 with TRBJ2-1; D gene uncertain. The J call may be in error: the DNA end matches TRBJ2-7 better. Germline V gene lookup returns CDR1 DFQATT and CDR2 SNEGSKA (reference sequence). The CDR3 sequence is 13 residues long. CDR3 nucleotide sequence: TGCAGTGCCCTCCCGGACCTCTACAATGAGCAGTACTTC. This encodes CSALPDLYNEQYF.

V is TRBV24-1 and J is TRBJ2-1; a weak D match, TRBD1 (5 bases). V lost 6 bases, J lost 0 bases, and 14 bases lay in between. The CDR3 has 16 residues. In germline, CDR1 is KGHDR, CDR2 SFDVKD. DNA of the CDR3: TGTGCCACCAGTAGTGGGCGACAGCTCTCCTACAATGAGCAGTTCTTC. It specifies CATSSGRQLSYNEQFF.

This clonotype was seen a handful of times. Mismatch with germline at one junction end may stem from a read error. The chain recombines TRBV4-2 with TRBJ1-6; tentative D call: TRBD1 (5 bases). Per the germline V gene, CDR1 is LGHNA and CDR2 is YNFKEQ. This CDR3 comprises 16 residues. CDR3 sequence reads: CASSQRGRLDNSPLHF. Here the CDR3 DNA reads TGTGCCAGCAGCCAAAGGGGACGGTTGGATAATTCGCCCCTCCACTTT.

The chain joins TRBV7-9 to TRBJ2-1, with D possibly being TRBD2 (6 bases). This CDR3 is built from 16 residues. V lost 2 bases and J lost 8, with 19 bases in between. Looked up from germline, CDR1 is SEHNR and CDR2 is FQNEAQ (reference sequence). The CDR3 here is CASSLSSGVSMDEQFF. CDR3 sequence (DNA): TGTGCCAGCAGCTTATCGTCGGGAGTTAGCATGGATGAGCAGTTCTTC.

The genes are TRBV5-5 and TRBJ2-3, with D unclear. The CDR3 runs to 14 residues. Per the germline V gene, CDR1 is SGHKS and CDR2 is YYEKEE (reference sequence). Trimming took off 6 bases at V and 0 bases at J, with 11 bases between the two ends. CDR3: CASTRYRSTDTQYF. In DNA form, the CDR3 reads TGTGCCAGCACCCGCTACCGGAGCACAGATACGCAGTATTTT.